The 17 T cell receptor beta chains reported below all come from one sample, sequenced in a study of T cells in Graves' hyperthyroidism and ophthalmopathy. Amplification of TCR beta CDR3 regions used RNA as the template. The HTBI primer set was used in a first-round RT-PCR of the TCR CDR3. A single record per CDR3 protein comes from TCRdb applying MiXCR to the multiplex PCR reads. This table has around 420,000 distinct CDR3 sequences, about a sixth appearing once. The sequenced sample consisted of blood. These TCRs come from a woman younger than 35 with Graves' hyperthyroidism.

The table lists this clonotype with many counts. The chain links TRBV6-1 to TRBJ1-2, with TRBD1 matching 9 bases. The length of the CDR3 is 13 residues. J was trimmed by 4 bases and V by 6 bases; bases with no gene match: 3. Germline assignment: CDR1 MNHNS and CDR2 SASEGT. The CDR3 DNA is TGTGCCAGCAGACGACAGGGGGGCTATGGCTACACCTTC. It translates to CASRRQGGYGYTF.

This clonotype has at least ten counts. The chain employs TRBV11-2 and TRBJ2-5, with a tentative D call TRBD1 (6 bases). V was pared by 4 bases and J by 4 bases, with 16 bases between. Germline CDR1 is SGHAT and CDR2 is FQNNGV. This CDR3 is 15 amino acids long. The CDR3 protein is CASSSGTRGGETQYF. The CDR3 nucleotides read TGTGCCAGCAGCTCCGGGACCCGAGGGGGAGAGACCCAGTACTTC. Supplemented by reference TRBV11-2 and TRBJ2-5, the full variable domain reads EAGVAQSPRYKIIEKRQSVAFWCNPISGHATLYWYQQILGQGPKLLIQFQNNGVVDDSQLPKDRFSAERLKGVDSTLKIQPAKLEDSAVYLCASSSGTRGGETQYFGPGTRLLVL.

This clonotype has ten or more counts. This sequence joins TRBV9 and TRBJ1-3; 7 bases map to TRBD1. V was pared by 1 base and J by 1 base, with 11 bases of the junction left unmatched. CDR1 and CDR2 from the germline V gene are SGDLS and YYNGEE. The CDR3 sequence is 18 residues long. The CDR3 loop is CASSVITTDRVSGNTIYF. CDR3 sequence (DNA): TGTGCCAGCAGCGTAATCACCACTGACAGGGTATCTGGAAACACCATATATTTT.

This clonotype was seen ten or more times. V gene TRBV11-2 combines with J gene TRBJ1-1; no reliable D call. The CDR3 is 14 residues long. V was clipped by 4 bases and J by 5 bases, with 14 bases between them. From germline, CDR1 is SGHAT and CDR2 FQNNGV. CDR3 sequence: CASSSRGGATEAFF. Here the CDR3 DNA reads TGTGCCAGCAGCTCACGAGGAGGCGCAACTGAAGCTTTCTTT.

This clonotype was detected ten times or more. The genes are TRBV5-5 and TRBJ1-6; no definite D call. Trimming cost V 1 base and J 6 bases, with 5 bases left between them. CDR1 and CDR2 from the germline V gene are SGHKS and YYEKEE (reference sequence). CDR3 size: 13 residues. DNA for the CDR3: TGTGCCAGCAGCTTGCCCTCTAATTCACCCCTCCACTTT. Residues: CASSLPSNSPLHF.

The sample holds many counts of this clonotype. The chain has TRBV28 and TRBJ1-3; TRBD1 agrees at 8 bases. The CDR3 is 16 amino acids. In germline, CDR1 is MDHEN, CDR2 SYDVKM. V shed 5 bases and J 0 bases; nucleotides not matched to a gene: 6. The CDR3 loop reads CASSLKTGVSGNTIYF. The DNA of the CDR3 is TGTGCCAGCAGTCTAAAGACAGGGGTCTCTGGAAACACCATATATTTT. The full variable domain, rest sourced from reference TRBV28 and TRBJ1-3, is DVKVTQSSRYLVKRTGEKVFLECVQDMDHENMFWYRQDPGLGLRLIYFSYDVKMKEKGDIPEGYSVSREKKERFSLILESASTNQTSMYLCASSLKTGVSGNTIYFGEGSWLTVV.

This clonotype was seen at least ten times. The chain uses TRBV30 and TRBJ1-1, with TRBD1 matching 8 bases. CDR3 length: 12 amino acids. CDR1 is GTSNPN, CDR2 SVGIG, per germline (reference sequence). With 6 bases clipped from V and 6 bases from J, the junction kept 6 bases outside the gene matches. The CDR3 region is CACLTGDAEAFF. CDR3 nucleotide sequence: TGTGCCTGTTTGACAGGGGACGCTGAAGCTTTCTTT.

This clonotype was counted at least ten times. The CDR3 loop is CASSIWLTVDYTDTQYF. In DNA, the CDR3 is TGTGCCAGTAGTATTTGGTTGACGGTCGATTACACAGATACGCAGTATTTT. The gene calls are TRBV19 and TRBJ2-3; D is unclear. CDR1 and CDR2 from the germline V gene are LNHDA and SQIVND (reference sequence). Trimming left V 3 bases short and J 2 bases short, with 18 bases between. The CDR3 has 17 amino acids.

This clonotype was seen at least ten times. The chain combines TRBV6-1 with TRBJ2-3; D gene uncertain. The CDR3 spans 14 residues. V dropped 1 base and J dropped 1 base, with 6 bases sitting between them. Germline-derived CDR1 and CDR2 are MNHNS and SASEGT. The CDR3 loop is CASSEVGGTDTQYF. DNA for the CDR3: TGTGCCAGCAGTGAAGTGGGTGGCACAGATACGCAGTATTTT.

This clonotype appeared many times. This chain connects TRBV28 to TRBJ1-5, with D perhaps matching TRBD1 (6 bases). The CDR3 covers 15 residues. V was clipped by 2 bases and J by 5 bases, with 13 bases between them. The germline V gene encodes CDR1 MDHEN and CDR2 SYDVKM. This chain's CDR3 is CASSLIRGRYQPQHF. The DNA of the CDR3 is TGTGCCAGCAGTTTAATCCGGGGGCGGTATCAGCCCCAGCATTTT.

This clonotype was found many times. The chain uses TRBV11-3 and TRBJ2-5; the D gene could be TRBD1 or TRBD2 (5 bases each). Germline CDR1 reads SGHNT; CDR2 reads YENEEA. The V gene lost 5 bases and the J gene lost 1 base, with 11 bases spanning the gap. The CDR3 is 14 amino acids. CDR3: CASSMGTVQETQYF. CDR3 sequence (DNA): TGTGCCAGCAGCATGGGGACGGTCCAAGAGACCCAGTACTTC.

The table lists this clonotype with many counts. The chain employs TRBV20-1 and TRBJ1-5, with TRBD1 matching over 9 bases. Germline V gene data show CDR1 as DFQATT and CDR2 as SNEGSKA (reference sequence). V lost 0 bases, J lost 0 bases, and 3 bases stayed unmatched. The CDR3 is made up of 16 amino acids. CDR3 DNA: TGCAGTGCTAGAGAGGGGACAGGGAATAGCAATCAGCCCCAGCATTTT. Amino acid sequence: CSAREGTGNSNQPQHF.

This clonotype showed up just a few times. The rearrangement joins TRBV20-1 to TRBJ2-3; 11 positions match TRBD2. CDR3 length: 17 amino acids. Trimming at V came to 2 bases and at J to 1 base, leaving 8 bases not matched to a gene. The germline CDR1 and CDR2 sequences are DFQATT and SNEGSKA (reference sequence). CDR3 sequence reads: CSARPIAGGPGTDTQYF. The CDR3, as DNA: TGCAGTGCTAGACCTATAGCGGGAGGGCCAGGCACAGATACGCAGTATTTT.

The genes are TRBV28 and TRBJ2-3; 8 bases match TRBD1. V lost 3 bases and J lost 0; bases outside the gene matches: 5. The CDR3 sequence is 16 residues long. CDR1 is MDHEN, CDR2 SYDVKM, per germline. The CDR3 sequence is CASSFLRDRSTDTQYF. CDR3 DNA sequence: TGTGCCAGCAGTTTCCTCCGGGACAGGAGCACAGATACGCAGTATTTT. The complete variable domain, with remaining parts taken from reference TRBV28 and TRBJ2-3, reads DVKVTQSSRYLVKRTGEKVFLECVQDMDHENMFWYRQDPGLGLRLIYFSYDVKMKEKGDIPEGYSVSREKKERFSLILESASTNQTSMYLCASSFLRDRSTDTQYFGPGTRLTVL.

This clonotype came up a few times. V and J are TRBV28 and TRBJ2-4, with TRBD2 as a possible D gene (5 bases). The CDR3 has 13 residues. CDR1 is MDHEN, CDR2 SYDVKM, per germline. V was shortened by 5 bases and J by 4 bases, with 9 bases between the two germline ends. The CDR3 sequence: CASSIEGKNIQYF. The CDR3 DNA sequence: TGTGCCAGCAGTATAGAGGGAAAAAACATTCAGTACTTC.

This clonotype was observed a handful of times. One end of the junction does not line up with germline, which may come from a read error. The chain links TRBV6-6 to TRBJ2-2; D may be TRBD2 (5 bases). Germline V gene sequence: CDR1 MNHNY, CDR2 SVGAGI (reference sequence). This CDR3 has 14 amino acids. The CDR3 loop is CASRYSLGEGELFF. CDR3 sequence (DNA): TGTGCCAGCAGATACTCCCTTGGGGAGGGGGAGCTGTTTTTT.

This clonotype was seen just once. The chain has TRBV2 and TRBJ2-7, with 7 bases lining up with TRBD1. In germline, CDR1 is SNHLY, CDR2 FYNNEI. The CDR3 is made up of 13 amino acids. V gave up 7 bases and J gave up 1 base; unmatched junction bases: 4. The CDR3 loop reads CASIDRDSYEQYF. The CDR3 coding sequence is TGTGCCAGCATTGACAGGGATTCCTACGAGCAGTACTTC.